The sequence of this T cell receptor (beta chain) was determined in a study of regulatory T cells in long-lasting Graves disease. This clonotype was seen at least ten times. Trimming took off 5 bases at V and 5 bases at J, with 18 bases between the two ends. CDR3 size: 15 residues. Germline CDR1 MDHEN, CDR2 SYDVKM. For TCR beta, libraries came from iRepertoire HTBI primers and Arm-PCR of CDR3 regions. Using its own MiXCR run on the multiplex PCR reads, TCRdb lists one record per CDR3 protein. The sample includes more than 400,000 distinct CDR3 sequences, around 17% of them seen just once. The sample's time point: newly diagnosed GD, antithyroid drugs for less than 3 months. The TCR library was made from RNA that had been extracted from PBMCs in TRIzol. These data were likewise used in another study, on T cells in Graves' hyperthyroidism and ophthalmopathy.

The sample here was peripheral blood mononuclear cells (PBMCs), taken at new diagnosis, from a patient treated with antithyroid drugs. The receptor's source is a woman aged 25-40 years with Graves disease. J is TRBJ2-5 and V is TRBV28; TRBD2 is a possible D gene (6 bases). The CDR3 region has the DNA TGTGCCAGCAGTGACTCGGGAGCCGCGTACGAGACCCAGTACTTC. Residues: CASSDSGAAYETQYF.